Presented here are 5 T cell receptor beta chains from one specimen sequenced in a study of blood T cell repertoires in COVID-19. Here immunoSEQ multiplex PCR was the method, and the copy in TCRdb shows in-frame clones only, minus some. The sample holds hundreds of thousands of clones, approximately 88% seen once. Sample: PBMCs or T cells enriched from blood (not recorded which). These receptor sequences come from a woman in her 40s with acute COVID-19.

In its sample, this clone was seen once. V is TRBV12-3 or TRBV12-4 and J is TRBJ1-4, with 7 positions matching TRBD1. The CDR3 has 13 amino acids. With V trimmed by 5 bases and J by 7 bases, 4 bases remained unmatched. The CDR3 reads CASSDRAAEKLFF. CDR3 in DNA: TGTGCCAGCAGTGACAGGGCTGCTGAAAAACTGTTTTTT.

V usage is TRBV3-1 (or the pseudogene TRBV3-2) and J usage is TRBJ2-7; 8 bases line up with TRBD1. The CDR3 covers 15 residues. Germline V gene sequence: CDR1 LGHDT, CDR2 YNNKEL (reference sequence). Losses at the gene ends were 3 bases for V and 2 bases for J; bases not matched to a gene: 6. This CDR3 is CASSQGRQGTYEQYF. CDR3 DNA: TGTGCCAGCAGCCAGGGGAGACAGGGGACCTACGAGCAGTACTTC.

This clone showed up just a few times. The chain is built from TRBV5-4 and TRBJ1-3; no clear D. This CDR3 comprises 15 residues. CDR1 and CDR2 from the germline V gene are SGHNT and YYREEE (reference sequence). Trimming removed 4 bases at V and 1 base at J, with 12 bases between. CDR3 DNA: TGTGCCAGCAGCAAATTTGCGGGGTCTGGAAACACCATATATTTT. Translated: CASSKFAGSGNTIYF. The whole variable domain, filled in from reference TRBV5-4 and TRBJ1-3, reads ETGVTQSPTHLIKTRGQQVTLRCSSQSGHNTVSWYQQALGQGPQFIFQYYREEENGRGNFPPRFSGLQFPNYSSELNVNALELDDSALYLCASSKFAGSGNTIYFGEGSWLTVV.

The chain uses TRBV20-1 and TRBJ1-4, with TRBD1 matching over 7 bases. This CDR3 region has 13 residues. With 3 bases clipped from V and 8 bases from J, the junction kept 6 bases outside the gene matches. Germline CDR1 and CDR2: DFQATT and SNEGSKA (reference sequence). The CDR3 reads CSASRGLGEKLFF. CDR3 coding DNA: TGCAGTGCTAGTAGGGGGCTTGGGGAAAAACTGTTTTTT.

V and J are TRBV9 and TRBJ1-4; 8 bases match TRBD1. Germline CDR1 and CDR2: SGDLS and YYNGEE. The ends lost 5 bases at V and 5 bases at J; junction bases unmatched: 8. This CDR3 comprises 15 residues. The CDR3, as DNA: TGTGCCAGCAGAATACCGACAGGGGTAAATGAAAAACTGTTTTTT. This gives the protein CASRIPTGVNEKLFF. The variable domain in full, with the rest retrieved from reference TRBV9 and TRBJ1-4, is DSGVTQTPKHLITATGQRVTLRCSPRSGDLSVYWYQQSLDQGLQFLIQYYNGEERAKGNILERFSAQQFPDLHSELNLSSLELGDSALYFCASRIPTGVNEKLFFGSGTQLSVL.